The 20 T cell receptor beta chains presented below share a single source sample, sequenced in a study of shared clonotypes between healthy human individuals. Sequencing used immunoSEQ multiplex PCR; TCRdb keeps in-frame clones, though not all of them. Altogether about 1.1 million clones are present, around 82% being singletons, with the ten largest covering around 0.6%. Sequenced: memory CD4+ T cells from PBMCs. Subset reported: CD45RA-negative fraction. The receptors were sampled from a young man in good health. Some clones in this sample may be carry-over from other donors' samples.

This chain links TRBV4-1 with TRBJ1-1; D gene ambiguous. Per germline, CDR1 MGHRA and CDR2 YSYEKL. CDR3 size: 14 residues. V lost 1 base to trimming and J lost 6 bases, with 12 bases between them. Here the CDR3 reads CASSQVDGFSEAFF. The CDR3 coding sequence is TGCGCCAGCAGCCAAGTGGATGGGTTTTCTGAAGCTTTCTTT.

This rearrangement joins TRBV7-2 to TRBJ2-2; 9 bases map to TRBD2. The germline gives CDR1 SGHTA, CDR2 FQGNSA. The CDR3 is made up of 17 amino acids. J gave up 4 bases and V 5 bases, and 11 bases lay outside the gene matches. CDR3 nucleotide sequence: TGTGCCAGCAGCGCCGGGGCGGGAGGGTTCGGCACCGGGGAGCTGTTTTTT. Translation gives CASSAGAGGFGTGELFF.

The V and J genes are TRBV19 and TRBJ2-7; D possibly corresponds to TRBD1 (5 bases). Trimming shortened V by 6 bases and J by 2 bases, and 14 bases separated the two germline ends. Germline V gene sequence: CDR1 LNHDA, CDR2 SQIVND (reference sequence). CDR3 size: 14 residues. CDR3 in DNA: TGTGCCAGTAGGGGAAGGGGCTCTACCTACGAGCAGTACTTC. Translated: CASRGRGSTYEQYF. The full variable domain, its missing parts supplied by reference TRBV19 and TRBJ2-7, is DGGITQSPKYLFRKEGQNVTLSCEQNLNHDAMYWYRQDPGQGLRLIYYSQIVNDFQKGDIAEGYSVSREKKESFPLTVTSAQKNPTAFYLCASRGRGSTYEQYFGPGTRLTVT.

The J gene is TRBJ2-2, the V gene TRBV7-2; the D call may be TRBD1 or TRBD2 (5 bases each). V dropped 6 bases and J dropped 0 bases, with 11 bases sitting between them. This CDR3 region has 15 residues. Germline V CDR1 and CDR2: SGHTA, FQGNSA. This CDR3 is CASRSGTSNTGELFF. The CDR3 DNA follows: TGTGCCAGCAGGTCCGGGACGTCGAACACCGGGGAGCTGTTTTTT.

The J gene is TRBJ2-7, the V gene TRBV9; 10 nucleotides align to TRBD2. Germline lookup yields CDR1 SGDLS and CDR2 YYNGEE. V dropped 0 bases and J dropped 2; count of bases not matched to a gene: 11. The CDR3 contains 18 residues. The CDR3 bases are TGTGCCAGCAGCGTAGCCCCCCTAGCGGGAGACATCACCTACGAGCAGTACTTC. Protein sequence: CASSVAPLAGDITYEQYF.

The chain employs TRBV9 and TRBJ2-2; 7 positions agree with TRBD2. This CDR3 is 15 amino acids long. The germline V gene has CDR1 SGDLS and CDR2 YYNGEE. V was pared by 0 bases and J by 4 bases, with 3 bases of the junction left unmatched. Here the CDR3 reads CASSVVASGTGELFF. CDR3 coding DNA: TGTGCCAGCAGCGTAGTTGCTAGCGGCACCGGGGAGCTGTTTTTT.

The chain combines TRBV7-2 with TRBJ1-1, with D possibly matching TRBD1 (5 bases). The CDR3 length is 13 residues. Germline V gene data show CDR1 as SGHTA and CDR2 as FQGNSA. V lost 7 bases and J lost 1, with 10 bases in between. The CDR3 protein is CASTRDRNTEAFF. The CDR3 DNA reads TGTGCCAGCACCCGAGACAGGAACACTGAAGCTTTCTTT.

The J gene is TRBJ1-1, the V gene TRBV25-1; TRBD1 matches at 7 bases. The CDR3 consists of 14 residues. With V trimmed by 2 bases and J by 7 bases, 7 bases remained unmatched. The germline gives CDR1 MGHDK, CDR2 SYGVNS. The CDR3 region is CASSEPRGRGEAFF. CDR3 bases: TGTGCCAGCAGTGAACCCAGGGGGAGGGGTGAAGCTTTCTTT.

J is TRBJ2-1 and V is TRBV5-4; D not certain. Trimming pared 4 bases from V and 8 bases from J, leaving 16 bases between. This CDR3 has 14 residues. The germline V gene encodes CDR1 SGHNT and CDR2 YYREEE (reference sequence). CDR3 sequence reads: CASSVPLPGHEQFF. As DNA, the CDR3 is TGTGCCAGCAGCGTTCCCCTTCCCGGTCATGAGCAGTTCTTC.

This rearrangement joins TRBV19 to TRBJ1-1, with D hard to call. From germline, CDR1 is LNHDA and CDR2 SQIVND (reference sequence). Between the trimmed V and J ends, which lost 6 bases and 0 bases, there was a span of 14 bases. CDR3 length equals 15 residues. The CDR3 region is CASSPGRQVNTEAFF. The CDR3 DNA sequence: TGTGCCAGTAGCCCGGGTCGGCAGGTGAACACTGAAGCTTTCTTT.

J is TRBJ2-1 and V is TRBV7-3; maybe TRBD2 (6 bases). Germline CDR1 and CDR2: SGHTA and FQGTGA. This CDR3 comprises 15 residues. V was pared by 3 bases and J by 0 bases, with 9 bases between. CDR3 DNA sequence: TGTGCCAGCAGCTTCGCGGGAACCTCCTACAATGAGCAGTTCTTC. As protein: CASSFAGTSYNEQFF. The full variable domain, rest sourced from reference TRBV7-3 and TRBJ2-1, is GAGVSQTPSNKVTEKGKYVELRCDPISGHTALYWYRQSLGQGPEFLIYFQGTGAADDSGLPNDRFFAVRPEGSVSTLKIQRTERGDSAVYLCASSFAGTSYNEQFFGPGTRLTVL.

DNA for the CDR3: TGTGCCAGCAGCCCCGGACAGGGATTCTACAATGAGCAGTTCTTC. Protein product: CASSPGQGFYNEQFF. This rearrangement joins TRBV14 to TRBJ2-1, with 8 bases identical to TRBD1. J lost 3 bases, V lost 4 bases, and 5 bases had no gene match. Germline-derived CDR1 and CDR2 are SGHDN and FVKESK. CDR3 length: 15 residues.

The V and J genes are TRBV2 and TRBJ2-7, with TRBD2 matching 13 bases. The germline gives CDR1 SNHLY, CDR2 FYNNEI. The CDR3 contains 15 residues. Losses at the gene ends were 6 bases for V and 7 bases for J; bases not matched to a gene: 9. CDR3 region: CASSPFGLAGEEQYF. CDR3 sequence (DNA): TGTGCCAGCAGCCCCTTCGGACTAGCGGGAGAGGAGCAGTACTTC.

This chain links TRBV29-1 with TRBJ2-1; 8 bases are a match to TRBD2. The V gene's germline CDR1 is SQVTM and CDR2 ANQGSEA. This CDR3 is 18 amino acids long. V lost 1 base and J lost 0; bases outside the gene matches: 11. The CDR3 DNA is TGCAGCGTTGAAGGGTACTCTCCGCGGGAGGACTCCTACAATGAGCAGTTCTTC. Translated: CSVEGYSPREDSYNEQFF.

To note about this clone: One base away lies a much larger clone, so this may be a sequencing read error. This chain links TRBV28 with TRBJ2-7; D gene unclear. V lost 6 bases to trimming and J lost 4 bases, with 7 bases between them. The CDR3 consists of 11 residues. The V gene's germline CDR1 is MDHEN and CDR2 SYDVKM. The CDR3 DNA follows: TGTGCCAGCAGCCGGAGATACGAGCAGTACTTC. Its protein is CASSRRYEQYF.

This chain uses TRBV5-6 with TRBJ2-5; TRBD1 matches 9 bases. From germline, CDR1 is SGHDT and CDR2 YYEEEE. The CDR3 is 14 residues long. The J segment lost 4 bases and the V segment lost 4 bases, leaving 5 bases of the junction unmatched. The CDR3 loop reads CASSAGTGSETQYF. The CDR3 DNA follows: TGTGCCAGCAGCGCCGGGACAGGGTCAGAGACCCAGTACTTC.

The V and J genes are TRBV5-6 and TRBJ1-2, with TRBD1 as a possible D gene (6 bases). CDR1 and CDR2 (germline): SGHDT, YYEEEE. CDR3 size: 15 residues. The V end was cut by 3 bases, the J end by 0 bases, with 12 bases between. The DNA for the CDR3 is TGTGCCAGCAGCTGGTACGGGGACACTAACTATGGCTACACCTTC. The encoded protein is CASSWYGDTNYGYTF.

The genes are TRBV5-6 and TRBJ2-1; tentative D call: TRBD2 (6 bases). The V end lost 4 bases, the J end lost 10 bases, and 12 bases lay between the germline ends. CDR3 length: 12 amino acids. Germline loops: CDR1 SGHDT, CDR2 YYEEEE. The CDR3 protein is CASSLWGEEQFF. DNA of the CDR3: TGTGCCAGCAGCCTCTGGGGGGAAGAGCAGTTCTTC.

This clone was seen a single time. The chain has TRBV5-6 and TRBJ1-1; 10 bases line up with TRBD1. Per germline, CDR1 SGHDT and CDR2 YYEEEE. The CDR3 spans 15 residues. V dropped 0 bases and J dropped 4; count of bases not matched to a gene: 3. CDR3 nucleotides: TGTGCCAGCAGCTTGGGGGACAGGGGCGGCACTGAAGCTTTCTTT. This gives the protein CASSLGDRGGTEAFF.

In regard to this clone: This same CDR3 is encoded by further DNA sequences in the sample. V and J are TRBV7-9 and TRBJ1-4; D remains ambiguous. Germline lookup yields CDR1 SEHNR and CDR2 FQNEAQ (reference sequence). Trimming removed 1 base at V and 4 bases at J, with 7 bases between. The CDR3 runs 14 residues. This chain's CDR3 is CASSLGQVNEKLFF. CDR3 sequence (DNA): TGTGCCAGCAGCTTAGGGCAAGTTAATGAAAAACTGTTTTTT. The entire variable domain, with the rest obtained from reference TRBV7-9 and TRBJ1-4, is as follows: DTGVSQNPRHKITKRGQNVTFRCDPISEHNRLYWYRQTLGQGPEFLTYFQNEAQLEKSRLLSDRFSAERPKGSFSTLEIQRTEQGDSAMYLCASSLGQVNEKLFFGSGTQLSVL.